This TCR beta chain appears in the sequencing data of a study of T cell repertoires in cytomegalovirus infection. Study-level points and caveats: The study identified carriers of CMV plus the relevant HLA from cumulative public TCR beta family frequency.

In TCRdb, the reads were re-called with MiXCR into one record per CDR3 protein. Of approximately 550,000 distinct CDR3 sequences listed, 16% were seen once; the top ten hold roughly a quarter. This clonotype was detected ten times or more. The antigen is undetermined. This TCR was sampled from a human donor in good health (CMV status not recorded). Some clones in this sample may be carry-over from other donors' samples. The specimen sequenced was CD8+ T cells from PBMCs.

CDR3 DNA sequence: TGCAGCGTCCCCTGGCTCGCAGATACGCAGTATTTT. Residues: CSVPWLADTQYF. The V gene is TRBV29-1, the J gene TRBJ2-3; D is ambiguous. V lost 6 bases, J lost 4 bases, and 11 bases lay in between. The CDR3 extends over 12 amino acids. Germline CDR1 reads SQVTM; CDR2 reads ANQGSEA.